This note documents a single T cell receptor (beta chain) sequence. The antigen is undetermined. Each CDR3 protein gets one entry after TCRdb re-called the RT-PCR reads with MiXCR. The sample includes roughly 650,000 distinct CDR3 sequences, around a sixth of them seen just once. CDR1 is MNHNS and CDR2 is SASEGT in the germline V gene. V was pared by 7 bases and J by 8 bases, with 10 bases of the junction left unmatched. CDR3 length: 14 residues. The entry originates in a study of response to subunit inactivated influenza vaccine. Study results and limitations: Only a handful of new T cells, the authors suggested, are recruited with each seasonal influenza vaccination.

The sample consisted of PBMCs from blood, taken approximately 12 days after vaccination. This sequence was found in a man between 50 and 59 years old who received an inactivated influenza vaccine. The chain couples TRBV6-1 to TRBJ2-7; 11 nucleotides agree with TRBD2. The CDR3 sequence: CASTTSGMRHKQYF. The CDR3 DNA follows: TGTGCCAGCACGACTAGCGGGATGAGGCATAAGCAGTACTTC.